Below, one T cell receptor beta chain is given with its context. Its antigen is not known. This sample was included in a study of Graves' ophthalmopathy and Graves' hyperthyroidism. Study-wide findings and caveats: The 13-signature model separated ophthalmopathy from stable hyperthyroidism at around 86% sensitivity and around 80% specificity.

The diagnostic workup employed clinical symptoms, serum thyroxine, TRAb, thyroid ultrasound and orbital computed tomography. As the template, RNA transcripts were used to amplify TCR beta CDR3 regions. The authors performed first-round RT-PCR with HTBI primers and then a second-round multiplex PCR. TCRdb independently ran MiXCR on the multiplex PCR reads; one entry per CDR3 protein. The table records over a million distinct CDR3 sequences, about 38% of them present only once. The source material was peripheral blood or thyroid tissue (not recorded which). This clonotype was sampled from an adult man with Graves' hyperthyroidism.

Here the CDR3 DNA reads TGTGCCAGCAGCGTTGGGGACGTCTACGAGCAGTACTTC. Protein sequence: CASSVGDVYEQYF. The rearrangement joins TRBV7-6 to TRBJ2-7; D may match TRBD1 or TRBD2 (5 bases each). The CDR3 spans 13 residues. V shed 5 bases and J shed 3 bases, with 11 bases lying between them. Germline lookup yields CDR1 SGHVS and CDR2 FNYEAQ.